The rows below give T cell receptor beta chains drawn from one sample of a study of T cell repertoires and Cas9 in healthy adults. Libraries were prepared by immunoSEQ multiplex PCR; TCRdb keeps only in-frame clonotypes and omits some of them. Of 13,000 to 15,000 clones in the sample, roughly 89% are singletons; the top ten hold roughly 1.5%. Sequencing was performed on Tregs (CD4+, CD25+, CD127-, CD137-, CD154-) from PBMCs; culture status not recorded. Receptor source: a human donor in good health. The CDR3 runs from the conserved cysteine through the conserved F or W. Fields, in order: V gene, CDR3 protein.

TRBV19 CASSITGKYQPQHF
TRBV11-2 CASSPGSPRGNQPQHF
TRBV7-3 CASSAKTGYGYTF
TRBV9 CASSRQGGGPYEQYF
TRBV6-1 CASHRAGGAPGGYTF
TRBV7-2 CASRRDISSSYNEQFF
TRBV30 CAWSPQGGEKLFF
TRBV27 CASSFLPRQGFGYGYTF
TRBV7-2 CASSSTEAMRQFF
TRBV10-3 CAITVDRSMRTQYF
TRBV5-5 CASSLDRRGPEQFF
TRBV25-1 CAIRDSLYGYTF
TRBV15 CATATGEINYGYTF
TRBV1 CTSSQDWRQGSYNEQFF
TRBV6-5 CASSEEVGGGYTF
TRBV5-6 CASSPLRLNYGYTF
TRBV5-1 CASSSKPGTGYSGANVLTF
TRBV18 CASSPGLSTDTQYF
TRBV9 CASSGGLAHNEQFF
TRBV5-1 CASSLAAGTNYGYTF
TRBV10-3 CAIRASPVIHTDTQYF
TRBV5-6 CASSWGQGSGNTIYF
TRBV7-2 CASSFDRGTYNEQFF
TRBV5-6 CASSRPYNEQFF
TRBV7-9 CASSLERGSPLHF
TRBV5-1 CASSGGLAGVGEQFF
TRBV19 CASSPGLAGPRYDTGELFF
TRBV19 CASSPDRREGQPQHF
TRBV23-1 CASSRLADHTGELFF
TRBV6-5 CASRSSADTQYF
TRBV4-2 CASSQDGGQNYGYTF
TRBV11-3 CASSRDTYGYTF
TRBV6-1 CASSERRGNYGYTF
TRBV7-9 CASSPLRASSGNTIYF
TRBV7-2 CASSLNTGAPYEQYF
TRBV11-2 CASSLTSGSGWETQYF
TRBV7-2 CASSLVGTTGELFF
TRBV10-3 CAISKGQGWNEQFF
TRBV7-2 CASSLQVGTEAFF
TRBV7-2 CASSPPGGNTEAFF
TRBV19 CASSILISGRETQYF
TRBV5-1 CASSFVGTGAYYGYTF
TRBV6-5 CASSYSPSTDTQYF
TRBV30 CAWRTTDTQYF
TRBV5-1 CASSLGQYGYTF
TRBV5-1 CASSVTGAEAFF
TRBV4-1 CASSQDSRTGSSYEQYF
TRBV5-6 CASSTGPRRGQPQHF
TRBV6-1 CASRQQGANGYTF
TRBV5-1 CASRPGQTHRIFSGNTIYF
TRBV7-2 CASSLEFPTNSPLHF
TRBV19 CASSDRGPSTDTQYF
TRBV19 CASSLPTHRESNQPQHF